This T cell receptor beta chain was retrieved from a study of T cell responses to AZD1222 COVID-19 vaccine. TCRdb's copy holds only in-frame clones and misses some; the assay was immunoSEQ multiplex PCR. The sample has 120,000 or so clones; about 88% are singletons. The CDR3 is 13 amino acids. J was trimmed by 8 bases and V by 0 bases; bases with no gene match: 4. Looked up from germline, CDR1 is SQVTM and CDR2 is ANQGSEA. This receptor was obtained from an adult who received the AZD1222 COVID-19 vaccine. Here the sequenced sample was peripheral blood, taken 28 days after the second AZD1222 dose. The chain links TRBV29-1 to TRBJ1-3; 7 bases fit TRBD1. CDR3 DNA sequence: TGCAGCGTTGAAGATTACAGGGGCGACACCATATATTTT. Amino acids: CSVEDYRGDTIYF.